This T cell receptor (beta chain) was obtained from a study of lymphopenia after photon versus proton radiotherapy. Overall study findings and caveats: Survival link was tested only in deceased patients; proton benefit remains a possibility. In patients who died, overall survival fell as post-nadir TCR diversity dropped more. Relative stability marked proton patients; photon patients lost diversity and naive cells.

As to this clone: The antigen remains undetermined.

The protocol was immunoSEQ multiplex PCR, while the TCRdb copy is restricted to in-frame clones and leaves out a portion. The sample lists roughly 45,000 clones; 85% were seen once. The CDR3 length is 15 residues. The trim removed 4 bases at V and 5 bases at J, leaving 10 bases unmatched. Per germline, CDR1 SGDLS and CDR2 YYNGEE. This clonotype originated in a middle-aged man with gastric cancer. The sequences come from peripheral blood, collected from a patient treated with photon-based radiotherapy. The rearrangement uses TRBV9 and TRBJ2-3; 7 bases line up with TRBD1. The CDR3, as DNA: TGTGCCAGCAGCCCACAAGGGGGCCGGCAAGATACGCAGTATTTT. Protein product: CASSPQGGRQDTQYF.